The sequence of this T cell receptor (beta chain) was determined in a study of response to subunit inactivated influenza vaccine. CDR3 length: 15 residues. Germline V gives CDR1 SEHNR, CDR2 FQNEAQ (reference sequence). J was trimmed by 9 bases and V by 5 bases; bases with no gene match: 10. As concerns this clonotype: Its antigen is unidentified.

Study-level points and caveats: The authors proposed limited new T cell recruitment per seasonal influenza vaccination.

One entry per CDR3 protein results from TCRdb running MiXCR on the RT-PCR reads. The sample has 450,000 to 550,000 distinct CDR3 sequences, over 25% seen once. This TCR came from a man aged 45-65 years who received an inactivated influenza vaccine. The material sequenced was CD4+ T cells sorted from PBMCs, taken more than 4 days after vaccination. The rearrangement uses TRBV7-9 and TRBJ2-5, with 12 bases that match TRBD1. In nucleotides, the CDR3 is TGTGCCAGCAGCCTTCGCGGGACAGGGGGCGAGGCCCAGTACTTC. Translated: CASSLRGTGGEAQYF.